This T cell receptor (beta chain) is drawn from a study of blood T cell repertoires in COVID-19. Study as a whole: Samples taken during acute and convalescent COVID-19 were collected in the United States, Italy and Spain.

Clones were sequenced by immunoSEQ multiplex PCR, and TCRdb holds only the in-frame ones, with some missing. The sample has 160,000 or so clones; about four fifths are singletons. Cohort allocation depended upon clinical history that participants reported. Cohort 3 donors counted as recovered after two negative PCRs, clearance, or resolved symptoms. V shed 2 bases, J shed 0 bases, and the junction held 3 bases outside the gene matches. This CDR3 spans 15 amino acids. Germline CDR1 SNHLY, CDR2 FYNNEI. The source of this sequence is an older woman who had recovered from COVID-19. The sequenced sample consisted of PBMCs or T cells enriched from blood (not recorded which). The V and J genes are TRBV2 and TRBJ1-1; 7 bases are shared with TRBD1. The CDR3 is CASSERGRMNTEAFF. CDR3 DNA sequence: TGTGCCAGCAGTGAAAGGGGGCGGATGAACACTGAAGCTTTCTTT.